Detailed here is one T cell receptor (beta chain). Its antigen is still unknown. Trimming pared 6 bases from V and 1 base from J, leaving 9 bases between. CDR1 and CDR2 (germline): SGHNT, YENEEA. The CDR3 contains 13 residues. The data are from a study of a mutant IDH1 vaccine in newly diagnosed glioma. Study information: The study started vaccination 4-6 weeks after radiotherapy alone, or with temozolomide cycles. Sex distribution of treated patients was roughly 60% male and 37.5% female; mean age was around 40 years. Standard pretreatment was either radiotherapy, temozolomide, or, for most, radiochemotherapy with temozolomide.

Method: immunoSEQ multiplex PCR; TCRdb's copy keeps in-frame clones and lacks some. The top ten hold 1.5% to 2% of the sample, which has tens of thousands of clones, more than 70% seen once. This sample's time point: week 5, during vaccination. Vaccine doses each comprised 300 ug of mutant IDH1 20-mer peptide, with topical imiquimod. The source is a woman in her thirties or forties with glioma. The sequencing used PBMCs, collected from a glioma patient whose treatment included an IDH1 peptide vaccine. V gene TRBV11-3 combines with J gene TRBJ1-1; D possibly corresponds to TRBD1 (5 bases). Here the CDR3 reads CASSRQSNTEAFF. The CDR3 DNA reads TGTGCCAGCAGTAGACAGTCGAACACTGAAGCTTTCTTT.